Only one count was recorded for the clone carrying this T cell receptor (beta chain). This sample stems from a study of blood T cell repertoires in COVID-19. Whole-study context: Samples taken during acute and convalescent COVID-19 were collected in the United States, Italy and Spain. PBMCs, B-cell-depleted T cells, or T cells were the source of the cDNA or gDNA that made up the material.

Authors' data handling: Cell counts per sample came from amplifying reference gene primers. The assay was immunoSEQ multiplex PCR, and TCRdb's table has in-frame clones only and misses some. V and J calls and clone size are as listed in that table; D and trimming were resolved from the DNA. The sample records more than 110,000 clones, about three quarters being singletons. Trimming shortened V by 4 bases and J by 5 bases, and 9 bases separated the two germline ends. The CDR3 spans 13 residues. CDR1 is MDHEN and CDR2 is SYDVKM in the germline V gene. The sample taken for sequencing was peripheral blood. This clonotype originated in a woman older than 75 with active or convalescent COVID-19. V usage is TRBV28 and J usage is TRBJ1-5; maybe TRBD1 (5 bases). CDR3 coding DNA: TGTGCCAGCAGTTCGACAGAATATCAGCCCCAGCATTTT. Its translation: CASSSTEYQPQHF.